A single sample is the source of the 8 T cell receptor beta chains below, sequenced in a study of T cell responses to AZD1222 COVID-19 vaccine (dated by TCRdb to 2020 to 2023). Library construction relied on the immunoSEQ multiplex PCR assay. Sourced from immuneACCESS, this table was stored by TCRdb with only in-frame sequences that have V and J called. A share of the clones is absent; for the studies checked, an unresolved V gene accounts for under half, and the remainder has no known explanation. This sample lists fewer than 120,000 clones; 85% to 95% were detected once. In total, the top ten clones hold 2.9% of the sample. The meaning of the sample's time point label: about 28 days (+/-7) after the second vaccine dose. Source: peripheral blood, taken 28 days after the second AZD1222 dose. These receptors originate from an adult who received the AZD1222 COVID-19 vaccine.

This clone was seen a handful of times. The chain carries TRBV5-1 and TRBJ1-1; the D gene is possibly TRBD1 (5 bases). The CDR3 extends over 14 amino acids. Germline CDR1 SGHRS, CDR2 YFSETQ. V was clipped by 4 bases and J by 0 bases, with 10 bases between them. CDR3 protein: CASSPRQMNTEAFF. CDR3 DNA: TGCGCCAGCAGCCCTCGACAGATGAACACTGAAGCTTTCTTT.

The rearrangement links TRBV6-6 to TRBJ2-5, with 9 bases fitting TRBD1. Trimming took 5 bases from V and 4 from J; bases not matched to a gene: 14. The CDR3 extends over 17 amino acids. Germline lookup yields CDR1 MNHNY and CDR2 SVGAGI (reference sequence). The CDR3: CASSPGTGLRARETQYF. CDR3 nucleotides: TGTGCCAGCAGTCCCGGGACAGGGTTGAGGGCGAGAGAGACCCAGTACTTC.

This clone was picked up a small number of times. The chain couples TRBV7-8 to TRBJ2-3; 12 bases match TRBD2. The germline V gene has CDR1 SGHVS and CDR2 FQNEAQ. The CDR3 spans 19 residues. J was trimmed by 9 bases and V by 0 bases; bases with no gene match: 16. The CDR3 nucleotides are TGTGCCAGCAGCTTAGCCTTTTCGACTAGCGGGGGCCCCAAGAGGACGCAGTATTTT. It translates to CASSLAFSTSGGPKRTQYF.

J is TRBJ2-5 and V is TRBV9, with a possible D match to TRBD2 (5 bases). Germline lookup yields CDR1 SGDLS and CDR2 YYNGEE. CDR3 length equals 15 residues. The V and J ends lost 3 bases and 3 bases respectively, with 15 bases between them. The CDR3 spells CASSGIASGKETQYF. In DNA, the CDR3 is TGTGCCAGCAGCGGGATAGCCTCGGGAAAAGAGACCCAGTACTTC. The full variable domain, rest sourced from reference TRBV9 and TRBJ2-5, is DSGVTQTPKHLITATGQRVTLRCSPRSGDLSVYWYQQSLDQGLQFLIQYYNGEERAKGNILERFSAQQFPDLHSELNLSSLELGDSALYFCASSGIASGKETQYFGPGTRLLVL.

The chain has TRBV11-2 and TRBJ2-7; 9 nucleotides agree with TRBD2. With V trimmed by 4 bases and J by 3 bases, 7 bases remained unmatched. This CDR3 is 15 amino acids long. CDR1 is SGHAT, CDR2 FQNNGV, per germline. CDR3 nucleotide sequence: TGTGCCAGCAGCTCCTTAGCGGGAGCCGTCTACGAGCAGTACTTC. It yields the protein CASSSLAGAVYEQYF.

This chain joins TRBV11-3 and TRBJ2-7; D not certain. Per germline, CDR1 SGHNT and CDR2 YENEEA. The CDR3 runs 15 residues. V lost 5 bases and J lost 3, with 17 bases in between. This CDR3 reads CASSPRADTNYEQYF. The CDR3 DNA reads as TGTGCCAGCAGCCCGAGAGCAGACACAAACTACGAGCAGTACTTC.

The rearrangement links TRBV29-1 to TRBJ2-1, with TRBD1 matching over 7 bases. The germline gives CDR1 SQVTM, CDR2 ANQGSEA. CDR3 length: 13 residues. Unmatched junction bases numbered 7, after V lost 7 bases and J lost 4 bases. The CDR3 is CSGRDRSYNEQFF. In DNA, the CDR3 is TGCAGCGGCCGGGACAGAAGTTACAATGAGCAGTTCTTC.

This clone has a handful of counts. V and J are TRBV6-5 and TRBJ1-2; 7 positions agree with TRBD1. The germline V gene encodes CDR1 MNHEY and CDR2 SVGAGI. V was pared by 1 base and J by 8 bases, with 10 bases of the junction left unmatched. CDR3 size: 15 residues. The CDR3 here is CASSYFRSGGGGYTF. CDR3 DNA: TGTGCCAGCAGTTACTTTAGATCAGGGGGAGGAGGCTACACCTTC.